These T cell receptor beta chains were read from a single sample in a study of T cell clusters in autoimmune cytopenias. TCRdb re-analyzed the multiplex PCR reads; it lists each CDR3 protein once, without DNA. This listing includes several hundred distinct CDR3 sequences. This sample was also put to use in a study of T cell repertoires in aging, cancer and after chemotherapy.

The specimen sequenced was peripheral blood. The receptors were gathered from a human donor with chronic lymphocytic leukemia. Both conserved end residues are part of each CDR3. The order of the fields is V gene, clone size, J gene, CDR3 protein. Clone size is given for some rows only: seen once, a few or many times, or a class if the clone is expanded.

TRBV7-2	-	TRBJ1-1	CASSPRPGQGFSNTEAYF
TRBV19	large	TRBJ2-5	CASSGGGAETQYF
TRBV4-1	-	TRBJ2-2	CASSQNRELAGDTGELFF
TRBV27	large	TRBJ2-2	CASEISAGDRGLAGTGELFF
TRBV18	medium-sized	TRBJ1-6	CASSPGGGYNSPLHF
TRBV28	medium-sized	TRBJ1-3	CASSKTGNTIYF
TRBV20-1	medium-sized	TRBJ1-5	CSARTGAGPQHF
TRBV18	large	TRBJ1-2	CASSPRESGYTF
TRBV4-3	-	TRBJ2-7	CASSQVWQSSYEQYF
TRBV5-6	medium-sized	TRBJ2-3	CASSLTDTQYF
TRBV5-6	large	TRBJ2-5	CASSRLVEVERAQETQYF
TRBV18	large	TRBJ2-1	CASSPASSGRGAYNEQFF
TRBV18	large	TRBJ2-2	CASSPRRDGELFF
TRBV5-4	medium-sized	TRBJ1-1	CASSGGGFSKGTEAFF
TRBV7-3	-	TRBJ2-3	CASSLGTISTDTQYF
TRBV18	large	TRBJ2-3	CASSPQSLSSGADTQYF
TRBV20-1	medium-sized	TRBJ1-3	CSARDFNGNTIYF
TRBV20-1	medium-sized	TRBJ2-1	CSASGGANEQFF
TRBV6-6	large	TRBJ2-1	CASSDSGTAHNEQFF
TRBV21-1	-	TRBJ2-6	CASSHSGANVLTF
TRBV20-1	medium-sized	TRBJ2-7	CSARGSSGRGEQYF
TRBV12-3/TRBV12-4	large	TRBJ2-3	CASKRTGGDTQYF
TRBV7-9	medium-sized	TRBJ1-5	CASSSTPARTASPQPQHF
TRBV19	large	TRBJ2-3	CASNRIAGAGGTDTQYF
TRBV20-1	medium-sized	TRBJ2-1	CSARETGGEIVDNEQFF
TRBV11-2	medium-sized	TRBJ2-7	CASSAQGGEQYF
TRBV6-5	large	TRBJ1-1	CASTPPGGGGEAFF
TRBV10-3	-	TRBJ2-3	CAISEIGDSTDTQYF
TRBV27	large	TRBJ2-1	CASSLYGQGTILWDEQFF
TRBV6-2/TRBV6-3	large	TRBJ1-5	CASSYSFQPQHF
TRBV12-3/TRBV12-4	large	TRBJ1-3	CASRHTGTGKRNTIYF
TRBV5-5	large	TRBJ1-5	CASSSLDRNNQPQHF
TRBV27	large	TRBJ2-1	CASSLSAQVGNEQFF
TRBV19	large	TRBJ2-3	CASNPRWGSADTQYF
TRBV5-1	medium-sized	TRBJ2-1	CASSPATSGNEQFF
TRBV19	large	TRBJ2-1	CASSISRQGAGEQFF
TRBV10-3	medium-sized	TRBJ2-3	CAIAGVASTDTQYF
TRBV18	medium-sized	TRBJ1-5	CASSPLGGGGGNQPQHF
TRBV5-5	large	TRBJ2-2	CASSLEGVGELFF
TRBV20-1	medium-sized	TRBJ2-1	CSARDVTSVYNEQFF
TRBV29-1	-	TRBJ2-1	CSVEDPDRESYNEQFF
TRBV7-2	medium-sized	TRBJ1-2	CASSYNGQYYGYTF
TRBV6-1	large	TRBJ2-5	CASRTALRGETQYF
TRBV5-6	large	TRBJ2-7	CASSLQGGAGEQYF
TRBV20-1	medium-sized	TRBJ1-5	CSATRDSYKPQHF
TRBV6-2/TRBV6-3	large	TRBJ1-6	CASTQTGDSPLHF
TRBV29-1	large	TRBJ2-1	CSVEDRGQFNEQFF
TRBV12-3/TRBV12-4	medium-sized	TRBJ2-7	CASSLNGYEQYF
TRBV2	-	TRBJ2-1	CASSDPGTGEQFF
TRBV28	large	TRBJ2-1	CASSFEQNEQFF
TRBV5-4	medium-sized	TRBJ2-5	CASSGQLEGQETQYF
TRBV2	medium-sized	TRBJ2-2	CASSAQGSTGELFF
TRBV15	large	TRBJ2-7	CATSRGTSGAYEQYF
TRBV18	large	TRBJ2-3	CASSPGTSGSWDTQYF